This passage covers 22 T cell receptor beta chains from one sample sequenced in a study of blood T cell repertoires in COVID-19. Data came from immunoSEQ multiplex PCR; TCRdb stores just in-frame clones and leaves some out. The sample has about 210,000 clones, around four fifths seen once; the top ten hold 2% to 3%. Material for sequencing was peripheral blood. The receptors were gathered from a woman aged 40 to 50 with active or convalescent COVID-19.

The chain recombines TRBV19 with TRBJ2-2; D is unclear. Germline CDR1 is LNHDA and CDR2 is SQIVND (reference sequence). V dropped 6 bases and J dropped 1 base, with 12 bases sitting between them. This CDR3 is built from 15 residues. CDR3 loop: CASSSYGRNTGELFF. In DNA form, the CDR3 reads TGTGCCAGTAGCTCCTATGGTCGGAACACCGGGGAGCTGTTTTTT.

The chain combines TRBV6-5 with TRBJ2-7; TRBD1 matches at 8 bases. J lost 5 bases, V lost 6 bases, and 6 bases had no gene match. This CDR3 is 13 amino acids long. The germline CDR1 and CDR2 sequences are MNHEY and SVGAGI. CDR3 sequence: CASRDREVDEQYF. The CDR3 region has the DNA TGTGCCAGCAGGGACAGGGAAGTAGACGAGCAGTACTTC.

This clone has a handful of counts. The chain joins TRBV10-3 to TRBJ2-1; 10 nucleotides align to TRBD2. Germline V gene sequence: CDR1 ENHRY, CDR2 SYGVKD. V shed 4 bases and J 12 bases; nucleotides not matched to a gene: 21. The CDR3 sequence is 18 residues long. CDR3 sequence: CAISAASGSPTNEKGQFF. CDR3 nucleotides: TGTGCCATCAGTGCGGCTAGCGGGAGCCCCACCAATGAAAAGGGGCAGTTCTTC.

The rearrangement uses TRBV11-3 and TRBJ2-3, with 11 bases lining up with TRBD2. The CDR3 consists of 16 residues. Germline V CDR1 and CDR2: SGHNT, YENEEA. Trimming removed 0 bases from V and 4 bases from J; junction bases left unmatched: 3. The CDR3 DNA reads as TGTGCCAGCAGCTTAGATCAGGGACTAGCGGCAGATACGCAGTATTTT. Residues: CASSLDQGLAADTQYF.

The chain couples TRBV7-9 to TRBJ2-1, with D tentatively TRBD2 (6 bases). Trimming removed 2 bases from V and 7 bases from J, with 21 bases in between. The CDR3 sequence is 17 residues long. Per germline, CDR1 SEHNR and CDR2 FQNEAQ (reference sequence). The CDR3 sequence: CASSLFVAGWGINEQFF. The CDR3 DNA follows: TGTGCCAGCAGCTTATTCGTCGCGGGGTGGGGTATTAATGAGCAGTTCTTC.

The rearrangement links TRBV19 to TRBJ2-2, with 7 bases lining up with TRBD1. Trimming took 3 bases from V and 4 from J; bases not matched to a gene: 11. This CDR3 comprises 17 residues. Germline CDR1 reads LNHDA; CDR2 reads SQIVND (reference sequence). The CDR3 sequence: CASSIRFGQVGTGELFF. CDR3 nucleotides: TGTGCCAGTAGTATCCGCTTCGGACAGGTTGGCACCGGGGAGCTGTTTTTT. Variable domain in full (rest from reference TRBV19 and TRBJ2-2): DGGITQSPKYLFRKEGQNVTLSCEQNLNHDAMYWYRQDPGQGLRLIYYSQIVNDFQKGDIAEGYSVSREKKESFPLTVTSAQKNPTAFYLCASSIRFGQVGTGELFFGEGSRLTVL.

At least ten counts were recorded for this clone. This chain connects TRBV18 to TRBJ1-1, with no clear D. Trimming removed 3 bases at V and 4 bases at J, with 12 bases between. Germline-derived CDR1 and CDR2 are KGHSH and LQKENI. This CDR3 is built from 14 residues. The CDR3 spells CASSPTITLTEAFF. In DNA, the CDR3 is TGTGCCAGCTCACCGACTATAACACTCACTGAAGCTTTCTTT.

V is TRBV4-1 and J is TRBJ2-3; perhaps TRBD2 as D (5 bases). Germline CDR1 is MGHRA and CDR2 is YSYEKL. The germline V and J ends were trimmed by 5 bases and 2 bases, with 17 bases remaining between them. CDR3 size: 16 residues. The CDR3 DNA sequence: TGCGCCAGCAGCACCCCTCCCCGGGAAACCACAGATACGCAGTATTTT. Translating it yields CASSTPPRETTDTQYF.

This rearrangement joins TRBV7-3 to TRBJ1-6; TRBD1 matches 7 bases. Germline CDR1 reads SGHTA; CDR2 reads FQGTGA. This CDR3 is 16 amino acids long. The J segment lost 3 bases and the V segment lost 2 bases, leaving 4 bases of the junction unmatched. The CDR3 coding sequence is TGTGCCAGCAGCTTATATGGGACAGACTATAATTCACCCCTCCACTTT. Its protein product is CASSLYGTDYNSPLHF.

This clone was seen a few times. The chain recombines TRBV2 with TRBJ1-1; a possible D gene is TRBD1 (6 bases). The CDR3 has 13 amino acids. Trimming stripped 4 bases from V and 5 bases from J, with 11 bases between. In germline, CDR1 is SNHLY, CDR2 FYNNEI. CDR3 in amino acids: CASSGTGLTEAFF. DNA of the CDR3: TGTGCCAGCAGTGGAACAGGGTTGACTGAAGCTTTCTTT.

The J gene is TRBJ2-7, the V gene TRBV6-5; no clear D gene. The V gene's germline CDR1 is MNHEY and CDR2 SVGAGI. The length of the CDR3 is 11 residues. V shed 7 bases and J shed 5 bases, with 9 bases lying between them. CDR3 sequence reads: CASTLIHEQYF. In DNA form, the CDR3 reads TGTGCCAGCACTCTAATTCACGAGCAGTACTTC.

This clone appeared a single time. The gene calls are TRBV24-1 and TRBJ2-7; weak D call: TRBD1 (6 bases). Per the germline V gene, CDR1 is KGHDR and CDR2 is SFDVKD. Deletions cut 0 bases from V and 1 base from J, with 9 bases between. The CDR3 runs to 15 residues. CDR3 DNA: TGTGCCACCAGTGATTTGGTGGGGGCGTCCTACGAGCAGTACTTC. It specifies CATSDLVGASYEQYF.

The genes are TRBV2 and TRBJ1-5, with TRBD1 matching over 9 bases. J gave up 5 bases and V 6 bases, and 5 bases lay outside the gene matches. Germline values: CDR1 SNHLY, CDR2 FYNNEI. This CDR3 is 14 amino acids long. CDR3: CASSRTGVDQPQHF. The CDR3, as DNA: TGTGCCAGCAGCAGGACAGGGGTGGATCAGCCCCAGCATTTT.

In its sample, this clone was seen a few times. The same CDR3 is also encoded by other DNA sequences in this sample. The chain is built from TRBV5-1 and TRBJ1-3; D is perhaps TRBD1 (5 bases). This CDR3 is 14 amino acids long. V was shortened by 0 bases and J by 2 bases, with 6 bases between the two germline ends. Germline V CDR1 and CDR2: SGHRS, YFSETQ. In DNA, the CDR3 is TGCGCCAGCAGCTTGGGGGGCGCTGGAAACACCATATATTTT. The encoded protein is CASSLGGAGNTIYF.

V is TRBV7-2 and J is TRBJ2-5, with a possible D match to TRBD2 (6 bases). The CDR3 sequence is 13 residues long. The germline CDR1 and CDR2 sequences are SGHTA and FQGNSA. Trimming cost V 8 bases and J 5 bases, with 15 bases left between them. Here the CDR3 reads CASRQGSGETQYF. DNA of the CDR3: TGTGCCAGCCGTCAGGGCAGCGGGGAGACCCAGTACTTC.

The chain recombines TRBV15 with TRBJ1-1; D possibly corresponds to TRBD1 (5 bases). The V and J ends lost 0 bases and 0 bases respectively, with 11 bases between them. Germline CDR1 is LNHNV and CDR2 is YYDKDF (reference sequence). The CDR3 length is 16 residues. CDR3 sequence: CATSRDGRVMNTEAFF. The DNA for the CDR3 is TGTGCCACCAGCAGAGATGGCAGGGTCATGAACACTGAAGCTTTCTTT.

The chain joins TRBV27 to TRBJ1-4; D may be TRBD1 (6 bases). Trimming stripped 2 bases from V and 4 bases from J, with 17 bases between. Germline loops: CDR1 MNHEY, CDR2 SMNVEV (reference sequence). This CDR3 has 17 amino acids. DNA for the CDR3: TGTGCCAGCAGTTTAACGGGACAACTCTTCCGTAATGAAAAACTGTTTTTT. Protein: CASSLTGQLFRNEKLFF.

V and J are TRBV3-1 (or the pseudogene TRBV3-2) and TRBJ2-5, with a tentative D call TRBD1 (6 bases). V lost 0 bases and J 4 bases, leaving 12 bases between the germline ends. This CDR3 contains 15 residues. The V gene's germline CDR1 is LGHDT and CDR2 YNNKEL (reference sequence). CDR3 amino acids: CASSQEGGGGETQYF. CDR3 DNA: TGTGCCAGCAGCCAAGAAGGGGGTGGGGGAGAGACCCAGTACTTC.

This chain links TRBV10-2 with TRBJ2-3; 7 bases match TRBD2. The CDR3 spans 11 residues. The V segment lost 6 bases and the J segment 6 bases; nucleotides outside the gene matches: 0. From germline, CDR1 is WSHSY and CDR2 SAAADI. CDR3 nucleotide sequence: TGCGCCAGCAGGGGGGGGGATACGCAGTATTTT. It encodes CASRGGDTQYF.

The gene calls are TRBV19 and TRBJ2-1, with 8 bases that match TRBD1. Per germline, CDR1 LNHDA and CDR2 SQIVND (reference sequence). With V trimmed by 0 bases and J by 7 bases, 8 bases remained unmatched. The CDR3 runs 16 residues. The chain's CDR3 is CASSIDRPGGKNEQFF. Here the CDR3 DNA reads TGTGCCAGTAGTATAGATCGTCCAGGGGGCAAGAATGAGCAGTTCTTC.

The chain employs TRBV18 and TRBJ2-5; perhaps TRBD1 as D (6 bases). The CDR3 totals 15 residues. CDR1 is KGHSH and CDR2 is LQKENI in the germline V gene. With 2 bases removed from V and 4 bases from J, the gap between germline ends came to 14 bases. CDR3 region: CASSPVDRSTETQYF. CDR3 bases: TGTGCCAGCTCACCAGTTGACAGGTCGACAGAGACCCAGTACTTC.

The V and J genes are TRBV19 and TRBJ2-5, with 9 bases that match TRBD1. The V gene's germline CDR1 is LNHDA and CDR2 SQIVND (reference sequence). The CDR3 contains 14 residues. J lost 4 bases, V lost 5 bases, and 5 bases had no gene match. The chain's CDR3 is CASSVDRGRETQYF. For the CDR3, the DNA is TGTGCCAGTAGTGTGGACAGGGGCCGAGAGACCCAGTACTTC. Using reference TRBV19 and TRBJ2-5 for the parts outside the CDR3, the full variable domain is DGGITQSPKYLFRKEGQNVTLSCEQNLNHDAMYWYRQDPGQGLRLIYYSQIVNDFQKGDIAEGYSVSREKKESFPLTVTSAQKNPTAFYLCASSVDRGRETQYFGPGTRLLVL.